Below are 5 T cell receptor beta chains sequenced from a single sample in a study of T cells in Graves' hyperthyroidism and ophthalmopathy. The TCR beta CDR3 regions underwent amplification using RNA transcripts as the source. HTBI primers were employed in a first-round RT-PCR of the TCR CDR3. TCRdb recomputed calls from the multiplex PCR reads with MiXCR, one row per CDR3 protein. The table records around 190,000 distinct CDR3 sequences, around 16% of them present only once. The sequenced sample was blood. These receptors were taken from a woman in her forties or fifties with Graves' hyperthyroidism.

The genes are TRBV9 and TRBJ2-3; 10 bases align to TRBD1. Germline CDR1 SGDLS, CDR2 YYNGEE. Losses at the gene ends were 3 bases for V and 5 bases for J; bases not matched to a gene: 6. The CDR3 contains 15 residues. CDR3 in DNA: TGTGCCAGCAGCGGACAGGGGGCCGGGTTAGATACGCAGTATTTT. It yields the protein CASSGQGAGLDTQYF. Using reference TRBV9 and TRBJ2-3 for the parts outside the CDR3, the full variable domain is DSGVTQTPKHLITATGQRVTLRCSPRSGDLSVYWYQQSLDQGLQFLIQYYNGEERAKGNILERFSAQQFPDLHSELNLSSLELGDSALYFCASSGQGAGLDTQYFGPGTRLTVL.

V and J are TRBV5-6 and TRBJ2-7; D possibly uses TRBD1 or TRBD2 (5 bases each). This CDR3 is 14 amino acids long. CDR1 SGHDT and CDR2 YYEEEE come from the germline V gene. The ends were cut back, 0 bases at V and 7 bases at J, with 14 bases in the middle. The CDR3 region is CASSLGRGAWEQYF. The CDR3 DNA reads as TGTGCCAGCAGCTTGGGCCGGGGCGCTTGGGAGCAGTACTTC.

The chain is built from TRBV18 and TRBJ2-5; D could derive from TRBD1 or TRBD2 (6 bases each). There are 17 residues in the CDR3. Trimming took 3 bases from V and 2 from J, leaving 19 bases between them. Germline V gene data show CDR1 as KGHSH and CDR2 as LQKENI. In DNA, the CDR3 is TGTGCCAGCTCACCCCGGGGGCCGGGCGGCGTTCAAGAGACCCAGTACTTC. As protein: CASSPRGPGGVQETQYF. The full variable domain, completed using reference TRBV18 and TRBJ2-5, is NAGVMQNPRHLVRRRGQEARLRCSPMKGHSHVYWYRQLPEEGLKFMVYLQKENIIDESGMPKERFSAEFPKEGPSILRIQQVVRGDSAAYFCASSPRGPGGVQETQYFGPGTRLLVL.

The table lists this clonotype with a few counts. The chain recombines TRBV28 with TRBJ2-5; D is possibly TRBD2 (5 bases). Trimming cost V 6 bases and J 7 bases, with 12 bases left between them. The V gene's germline CDR1 is MDHEN and CDR2 SYDVKM. The CDR3 runs 12 residues. The DNA for the CDR3 is TGTGCCAGCAGCCGGGATCGAGGGACCCAGTACTTC. Translation: CASSRDRGTQYF.

This clonotype was counted a few times. The chain has TRBV3-1 and TRBJ2-7, with 8 bases that match TRBD1. Looked up from germline, CDR1 is LGHDT and CDR2 is YNNKEL (reference sequence). J gave up 2 bases and V 1 base, and 10 bases lay outside the gene matches. This CDR3 contains 17 residues. CDR3 nucleotide sequence: TGTGCCAGCAGCCAAGGGGGCCCGGGACAGGTCACCTACGAGCAGTACTTC. Translated, it gives CASSQGGPGQVTYEQYF.